Listed below are T cell receptor beta chains from one sample, sequenced in a study of early T cells in non-severe SARS-CoV-2 infection. Each CDR3 protein gets one entry after TCRdb re-called the 5' RACE reads with MiXCR. The profile shows 45,000 to 55,000 distinct CDR3 sequences, approximately 10% of them singletons. Sequencing used whole blood. These receptors originate from an adult who was a healthcare worker with PCR-confirmed SARS-CoV-2 infection or an uninfected control (not recorded which). Both conserved end residues are trimmed from each CDR3. Fields, in order: V gene, D gene, CDR3 protein. D genes are given only for firm matches.

V: TRBV7-3; D: .; CDR3: ASSLAGYGNTGELF
V: TRBV7-6; D: TRBD1; CDR3: ASSLGQGVEAF
V: TRBV20-1; D: TRBD2; CDR3: SAPGLAENTDTQY
V: TRBV4-1; D: TRBD2; CDR3: ASSQELAGGYEQY
V: TRBV20-1; D: .; CDR3: SARAPVAYEQY
V: TRBV29-1; D: TRBD1; CDR3: SCLGQGDEQY
V: TRBV3-1; D: TRBD1; CDR3: ASMGTGVNLEQY
V: TRBV7-8; D: .; CDR3: ASSPEVLDGIQY
V: TRBV29-1; D: .; CDR3: SVKDILNTEAF
V: TRBV10-3; D: TRBD1; CDR3: ATQDREDEKLF
V: TRBV28; D: TRBD1; CDR3: ASSRQGTYEQY
V: TRBV5-1; D: .; CDR3: ASSQGAINEQF
V: TRBV28; D: TRBD2; CDR3: ASVDKGLAKDTQY
V: TRBV11-2; D: TRBD2; CDR3: ASSSSAGGDTQY
V: TRBV18; D: TRBD1; CDR3: ASSVTGEQPQH
V: TRBV10-2; D: .; CDR3: ASSEGRGTQY
V: TRBV20-1; D: TRBD1; CDR3: SARVVGTASEYEQY
V: TRBV28; D: TRBD2; CDR3: ASSSAGPRETQY
V: TRBV4-1; D: TRBD1; CDR3: ASSQGTGLRETQY
V: TRBV12-3/TRBV12-4; D: .; CDR3: ASSLGGVKYEQY
V: TRBV10-3; D: .; CDR3: AISESNYNTEAF
V: TRBV5-1; D: .; CDR3: ASSLAVAQGINTEAF
V: TRBV2; D: .; CDR3: ASRAGGPSQETQY
V: TRBV18; D: .; CDR3: ASSRGGTSTDTQY
V: TRBV28; D: TRBD2; CDR3: ASNQAGGGTYEQY
V: TRBV29-1; D: TRBD1; CDR3: SAAGQGVNTGELF
V: TRBV5-1; D: TRBD2; CDR3: ASSLGGAGYYNEQF
V: TRBV10-1; D: TRBD2; CDR3: ASSNSAGGYQETQY
V: TRBV5-1; D: .; CDR3: ASSLDSLSNQPQH
V: TRBV12-5; D: TRBD1; CDR3: ASGLDRTGGPYGYT
V: TRBV20-1; D: TRBD2; CDR3: SAPSRTSGKETQY
V: TRBV7-9; D: .; CDR3: ASSSSTATGANVLT
V: TRBV6-6; D: .; CDR3: ASIVDGSNQPQH
V: TRBV29-1; D: .; CDR3: SVEDRLRESGDTQY
V: TRBV4-1; D: .; CDR3: ASSLGERTEAF
V: TRBV6-5; D: TRBD1; CDR3: ASSSAGGSQETQY
V: TRBV11-2; D: .; CDR3: ASSRQLSGANVLT
V: TRBV3-1; D: .; CDR3: ASSRLEGRNIQY
V: TRBV28; D: TRBD2; CDR3: ASRTWGGETQY
V: TRBV2; D: TRBD1; CDR3: ASIGTGSAGGYT
V: TRBV12-3/TRBV12-4; D: .; CDR3: ASNSGNQPQH
V: TRBV10-1; D: TRBD2; CDR3: ASSEGRIAGGVNEQF
V: TRBV5-5; D: TRBD1; CDR3: ASSTTGTGLYEQY
V: TRBV28; D: .; CDR3: ASSLEGRRTQY
V: TRBV29-1; D: .; CDR3: SVEDLAGEQY
V: TRBV18; D: .; CDR3: ASSPGTKNTGELF
V: TRBV7-2; D: .; CDR3: ASSFTNTGELF
V: TRBV28; D: .; CDR3: ASSSRRLLSYNEQF
V: TRBV5-1; D: .; CDR3: ASSQNVYERTSTDTQY